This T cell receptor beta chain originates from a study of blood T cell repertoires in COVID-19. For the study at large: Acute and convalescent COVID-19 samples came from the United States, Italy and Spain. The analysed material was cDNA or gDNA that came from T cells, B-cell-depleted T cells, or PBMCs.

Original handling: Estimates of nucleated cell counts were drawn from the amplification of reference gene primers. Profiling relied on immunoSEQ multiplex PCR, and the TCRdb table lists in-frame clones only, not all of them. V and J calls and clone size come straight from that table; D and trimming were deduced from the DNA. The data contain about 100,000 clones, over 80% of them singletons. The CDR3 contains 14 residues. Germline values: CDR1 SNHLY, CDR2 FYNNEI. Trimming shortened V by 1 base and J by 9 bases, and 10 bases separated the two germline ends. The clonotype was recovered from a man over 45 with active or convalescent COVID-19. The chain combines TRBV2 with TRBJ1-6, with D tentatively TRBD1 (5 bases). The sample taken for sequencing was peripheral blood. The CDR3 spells CASSEDRTGSPLHF. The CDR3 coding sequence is TGTGCCAGCAGTGAAGACAGGACCGGTTCACCCCTCCACTTT. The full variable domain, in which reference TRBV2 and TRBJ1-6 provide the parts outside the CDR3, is EPEVTQTPSHQVTQMGQEVILRCVPISNHLYFYWYRQILGQKVEFLVSFYNNEISEKSEIFDDQFSVERPDGSNFTLKIRSTKLEDSAMYFCASSEDRTGSPLHFGNGTRLTVT.